The 10 T cell receptor beta chains reported below all come from one sample, sequenced in a study of T cell responses to AZD1222 COVID-19 vaccine. Profiled with immunoSEQ multiplex PCR; TCRdb holds only in-frame clones, not every one. Of approximately 120,000 clones listed, 90% are singletons. Here the sequenced sample was peripheral blood, taken on day 0 of AZD1222 vaccination. Every receptor here comes from an adult in good health.

The chain carries TRBV6-1 and TRBJ1-3; TRBD1 aligns across 8 bases. The J segment lost 0 bases and the V segment lost 4 bases, leaving 5 bases of the junction unmatched. The CDR3 loop spans 16 amino acids. CDR1 is MNHNS and CDR2 is SASEGT in the germline V gene. CDR3 loop: CASSGGQGSSGNTIYF. CDR3 nucleotides: TGTGCCAGCAGTGGAGGACAGGGAAGCTCTGGAAACACCATATATTTT.

This clone occurred once. The CDR3 loop reads CASSLPLTAQETQYF. CDR3 in DNA: TGTGCCAGCAGTTTACCTTTGACAGCCCAAGAGACCCAGTACTTC. The chain carries TRBV28 and TRBJ2-5; possibly TRBD1 for D (5 bases). CDR1 MDHEN and CDR2 SYDVKM come from the germline V gene. The CDR3 is made up of 15 amino acids. V was shortened by 2 bases and J by 1 base, with 11 bases between the two germline ends. Combining the CDR3 with reference TRBV28 and TRBJ2-5 gives the whole variable domain DVKVTQSSRYLVKRTGEKVFLECVQDMDHENMFWYRQDPGLGLRLIYFSYDVKMKEKGDIPEGYSVSREKKERFSLILESASTNQTSMYLCASSLPLTAQETQYFGPGTRLLVL.

V and J are TRBV19 and TRBJ2-3; 8 bases are shared with TRBD2. The V and J ends lost 2 bases and 3 bases, in that order; junction bases with no gene match: 13. The CDR3 loop spans 18 amino acids. Germline CDR1 and CDR2: LNHDA and SQIVND (reference sequence). CDR3 residues: CASSIRPRTGGPTDTQYF. Written as DNA, the CDR3 is TGTGCCAGTAGTATACGCCCCAGGACGGGAGGGCCAACAGATACGCAGTATTTT.

The V and J genes are TRBV7-2 and TRBJ1-1; TRBD1 might be the D (6 bases). Germline-derived CDR1 and CDR2 are SGHTA and FQGNSA. This CDR3 spans 13 amino acids. V was pared by 5 bases and J by 6 bases, with 13 bases between. CDR3 DNA: TGTGCCAGCAGCGGCGCAGGGGTGTCTGAAGCTTTCTTT. This codes for CASSGAGVSEAFF.

This rearrangement joins TRBV10-3 to TRBJ1-1; 10 bases align to TRBD1. V shed 5 bases, J shed 6 bases, and the junction held 9 bases outside the gene matches. The CDR3 sequence is 15 residues long. The V gene's germline CDR1 is ENHRY and CDR2 SYGVKD. Here the CDR3 reads CAISSTGTGVSEAFF. The CDR3 DNA sequence: TGTGCCATCAGTTCCACCGGGACAGGGGTTTCTGAAGCTTTCTTT.

This chain links TRBV20-1 with TRBJ2-1; 7 bases fit TRBD2. Looked up from germline, CDR1 is DFQATT and CDR2 is SNEGSKA (reference sequence). CDR3 length: 11 amino acids. The CDR3 is CNYYGRAEQFF. CDR3 bases: TGCAACTATTATGGGAGGGCTGAGCAGTTCTTC.

V gene TRBV19 combines with J gene TRBJ2-2; perhaps D is TRBD1 or TRBD2 (5 bases each). This CDR3 contains 15 residues. Germline V gives CDR1 LNHDA, CDR2 SQIVND (reference sequence). Trimming pared 1 base from V and 3 bases from J, leaving 9 bases between. CDR3 nucleotides: TGTGCCAGTAGTATAGGGGGGAGCTACACCGGGGAGCTGTTTTTT. Residues: CASSIGGSYTGELFF.

The chain combines TRBV7-9 with TRBJ2-2; 15 nucleotides align to TRBD2. CDR1 SEHNR and CDR2 FQNEAQ come from the germline V gene (reference sequence). The CDR3 consists of 20 residues. V lost 5 bases, J lost 4 bases, and 14 bases stayed unmatched. The CDR3 nucleotides read TGTGCCAGCAGCAAAGCACCAGGACTAGCGGGAGGGCCGGGCACCGGGGAGCTGTTTTTT. Its protein is CASSKAPGLAGGPGTGELFF.

The rearrangement links TRBV5-1 to TRBJ1-1; D is ambiguous. V dropped 4 bases and J dropped 3 bases, with 4 bases sitting between them. Looked up from germline, CDR1 is SGHRS and CDR2 is YFSETQ. This CDR3 comprises 11 residues. The CDR3 region has the DNA TGCGCCAGCAGCGGGGACACTGAAGCTTTCTTT. Protein sequence: CASSGDTEAFF.

On this clone itself: One end of the junction varies from germline; a read error may be responsible. The chain is built from TRBV7-7 and TRBJ2-7; TRBD2 aligns across 7 bases. Germline V CDR1 and CDR2: SSHAT, FNYEAQ (reference sequence). CDR3 size: 19 residues. The CDR3 nucleotides are TGTGCTAGCAGCTTATTTCTTATCGGGGAGGGCCCTGGGACCTACGAGCAGTACTTC. Protein sequence: CASSLFLIGEGPGTYEQYF.